These T cell receptor beta chains were read from a single sample in a study of vaccination and CD4 T cells after COVID-19. These TCRs' antigens remain unknown. TCRdb re-analysed the PCR reads in MiXCR, keeping a single row per CDR3 protein. The profile shows more than 20,000 distinct CDR3 sequences, about 31% of them singletons. Source: CD4+ T cells from blood, cultured in vitro, taken about 7 months after SARS-CoV-2 vaccination. The receptor set was obtained from a human donor who had recovered from COVID-19. Both conserved end residues are part of each CDR3. Each record gives: CDR3 protein, CDR3 DNA, J gene, D gene, clone size, V gene. D genes are given only for firm matches. The size field is filled for only some rows; it gives once, few, many or a size class.

cdr3_aa: CASSEGRGDAFF
cdr3_nt: TGTGCCAGCAGTGAAGGCCGGGGGGACGCTTTCTTT
j_call: TRBJ1-1
d_call: .
clone_size: .
v_call: TRBV2

cdr3_aa: CASSPLDRGEQYF
cdr3_nt: TGTGCCAGCTCACCCTTGGACAGGGGTGAGCAGTACTTC
j_call: TRBJ2-7
d_call: TRBD1
clone_size: .
v_call: TRBV18

cdr3_aa: CASRLAGGPGGEQYF
cdr3_nt: TGTGCCAGCAGACTAGCGGGAGGGCCAGGGGGCGAGCAGTACTTC
j_call: TRBJ2-7
d_call: TRBD2
clone_size: few
v_call: TRBV7-6

cdr3_aa: CASSRDSNQPQHF
cdr3_nt: TGTGCCAGCTCAAGGGACAGCAATCAGCCCCAGCATTTT
j_call: TRBJ1-5
d_call: .
clone_size: .
v_call: TRBV18

cdr3_aa: CASSLKTSGNTIYF
cdr3_nt: TGTGCCAGCAGCTTGAAAACCTCTGGAAACACCATATATTTT
j_call: TRBJ1-3
d_call: .
clone_size: .
v_call: TRBV7-9

cdr3_aa: CASIDRGGYNEQFF
cdr3_nt: TGTGCCAGTATCGACAGGGGAGGTTACAATGAGCAGTTCTTC
j_call: TRBJ2-1
d_call: TRBD1
clone_size: .
v_call: TRBV19

cdr3_aa: CSATTGRPGYNEQFF
cdr3_nt: TGCAGTGCCACAACGGGGAGGCCAGGGTACAATGAGCAGTTCTTC
j_call: TRBJ2-1
d_call: .
clone_size: few
v_call: TRBV20-1

cdr3_aa: CASSLVSGGAFETQYF
cdr3_nt: TGTGCCAGCAGCTTAGTGAGCGGGGGGGCATTCGAGACCCAGTACTTC
j_call: TRBJ2-5
d_call: TRBD2
clone_size: few
v_call: TRBV7-6

cdr3_aa: CSAKTDAPSYEQYF
cdr3_nt: TGCAGTGCGAAGACAGATGCACCTTCCTACGAGCAGTACTTC
j_call: TRBJ2-7
d_call: .
clone_size: few
v_call: TRBV20-1

cdr3_aa: CASSLASQNTEAFF
cdr3_nt: TGTGCCAGCAGCTTGGCGTCACAGAACACTGAAGCTTTCTTT
j_call: TRBJ1-1
d_call: .
clone_size: .
v_call: TRBV5-4

cdr3_aa: CASNLSVGSSYEQYF
cdr3_nt: TGTGCCAGCAATTTATCAGTCGGGAGCTCCTACGAGCAGTACTTC
j_call: TRBJ2-7
d_call: .
clone_size: .
v_call: TRBV27

cdr3_aa: CASSYHRGLGYNEQFF
cdr3_nt: TGTGCCAGCAGCTACCACCGGGGACTAGGCTACAATGAGCAGTTCTTC
j_call: TRBJ2-1
d_call: TRBD2
clone_size: .
v_call: TRBV7-2

cdr3_aa: CASSLRGRGNQPQHF
cdr3_nt: TGTGCCAGCAGCCTGAGGGGGCGCGGCAATCAGCCCCAGCATTTT
j_call: TRBJ1-5
d_call: TRBD1
clone_size: few
v_call: TRBV5-8

cdr3_aa: CASTLQGTGHYEQYF
cdr3_nt: TGTGCCAGCACTCTCCAGGGGACAGGGCACTACGAGCAGTACTTC
j_call: TRBJ2-7
d_call: TRBD1
clone_size: few
v_call: TRBV7-2

cdr3_aa: CASSPLVGAASGDPDTQYF
cdr3_nt: TGTGCCAGCAGCCCGCTAGTAGGGGCGGCTAGCGGGGACCCAGATACGCAGTATTTT
j_call: TRBJ2-3
d_call: TRBD2
clone_size: few
v_call: TRBV7-9

cdr3_aa: CASSFGRRGTPSYEQYF
cdr3_nt: TGTGCCAGCAGCTTCGGCCGCAGGGGGACACCGTCCTACGAGCAGTACTTC
j_call: TRBJ2-7
d_call: TRBD1
clone_size: few
v_call: TRBV11-3

cdr3_aa: CSASLGRIGYTF
cdr3_nt: TGCAGTGCTAGTCTCGGCAGGATTGGCTACACCTTC
j_call: TRBJ1-2
d_call: .
clone_size: few
v_call: TRBV20-1

cdr3_aa: CASSLYSGEYGYTF
cdr3_nt: TGTGCCAGCAGCTTATACTCTGGGGAATATGGCTACACCTTC
j_call: TRBJ1-2
d_call: .
clone_size: .
v_call: TRBV7-2

cdr3_aa: CASSLIGQANYGCTF
cdr3_nt: TGTGCCAGCAGCTTAATCGGACAGGCTAACTATGGCTGCACCTTC
j_call: TRBJ1-2
d_call: TRBD1
clone_size: .
v_call: TRBV7-9

cdr3_aa: CSAQDSNQPQHF
cdr3_nt: TGCAGTGCTCAAGACAGCAATCAGCCCCAGCATTTT
j_call: TRBJ1-5
d_call: .
clone_size: .
v_call: TRBV20-1

cdr3_aa: CSARDPGRQGVEQFF
cdr3_nt: TGCAGTGCTAGAGATCCGGGACGCCAAGGCGTAGAGCAGTTCTTC
j_call: TRBJ2-1
d_call: .
clone_size: few
v_call: TRBV20-1

cdr3_aa: CASKRGRNTGELFF
cdr3_nt: TGTGCCAGTAAGCGGGGTAGGAACACCGGGGAGCTGTTTTTT
j_call: TRBJ2-2
d_call: TRBD2
clone_size: few
v_call: TRBV27

cdr3_aa: CASKPGTLTDTQYF
cdr3_nt: TGTGCCAGCAAGCCCGGGACTCTCACAGATACGCAGTATTTT
j_call: TRBJ2-3
d_call: .
clone_size: few
v_call: TRBV6-1

cdr3_aa: CAISETVAAQTQYF
cdr3_nt: TGTGCCATCAGTGAGACAGTGGCGGCGCAGACCCAGTACTTC
j_call: TRBJ2-5
d_call: .
clone_size: few
v_call: TRBV10-3

cdr3_aa: CASSLYMATSGSLEQFF
cdr3_nt: TGTGCCAGCAGCTTATATATGGCGACTAGCGGGAGCCTTGAGCAGTTCTTC
j_call: TRBJ2-1
d_call: TRBD2
clone_size: .
v_call: TRBV7-2

cdr3_aa: CASSQEGPGTPRETQYF
cdr3_nt: TGTGCCAGCAGCCAGGAGGGGCCCGGGACTCCCAGAGAGACCCAGTACTTC
j_call: TRBJ2-5
d_call: .
clone_size: .
v_call: TRBV4-2

cdr3_aa: CSAREVLHTEAFF
cdr3_nt: TGCAGTGCTAGAGAGGTGTTGCACACTGAAGCTTTCTTT
j_call: TRBJ1-1
d_call: .
clone_size: .
v_call: TRBV20-1

cdr3_aa: CASSPHGQGILFF
cdr3_nt: TGTGCCAGCAGCCCCCACGGACAGGGGATACTGTTCTTC
j_call: TRBJ2-1
d_call: TRBD1
clone_size: .
v_call: TRBV14

cdr3_aa: CASSAQGQFSAGYTF
cdr3_nt: TGTGCCAGCAGCGCACAGGGCCAATTTTCGGCTGGCTACACCTTC
j_call: TRBJ1-2
d_call: .
clone_size: .
v_call: TRBV7-2

cdr3_aa: CASSYSNTFTEAFF
cdr3_nt: TGTGCCAGCAGTTACTCAAACACGTTCACTGAAGCTTTCTTT
j_call: TRBJ1-1
d_call: .
clone_size: few
v_call: TRBV6-5

cdr3_aa: CASSRTSGRSGETQYF
cdr3_nt: TGTGCCAGCAGCCGGACTAGCGGGAGGAGCGGAGAGACCCAGTACTTC
j_call: TRBJ2-5
d_call: TRBD2
clone_size: .
v_call: TRBV6-2/TRBV6-3

cdr3_aa: CSAVRDRRNTIYF
cdr3_nt: TGCAGTGCTGTCCGGGACAGGAGAAACACCATATATTTT
j_call: TRBJ1-3
d_call: TRBD1
clone_size: few
v_call: TRBV20-1

cdr3_aa: CASSQTGLSDSPLHF
cdr3_nt: TGTGCCAGCAGCCAGACAGGGTTAAGTGATTCACCCCTCCACTTT
j_call: TRBJ1-6
d_call: TRBD1
clone_size: few
v_call: TRBV4-2

cdr3_aa: CAIGQTYEQYF
cdr3_nt: TGTGCCATAGGACAGACCTACGAGCAGTACTTC
j_call: TRBJ2-7
d_call: .
clone_size: .
v_call: TRBV10-3

cdr3_aa: CASSRITGALMNTEAFF
cdr3_nt: TGTGCCAGCAGTCGGATTACAGGGGCCCTCATGAACACTGAAGCTTTCTTT
j_call: TRBJ1-1
d_call: TRBD1
clone_size: few
v_call: TRBV27

cdr3_aa: CASSPRGGQEGGTQYF
cdr3_nt: TGTGCCAGCAGCCCCCGTGGGGGTCAGGAGGGAGGGACCCAGTACTTC
j_call: TRBJ2-5
d_call: .
clone_size: .
v_call: TRBV21-1

cdr3_aa: CASNPGTMRTEAFF
cdr3_nt: TGTGCCAGCAACCCAGGGACTATGCGCACTGAAGCTTTCTTT
j_call: TRBJ1-1
d_call: .
clone_size: .
v_call: TRBV28

cdr3_aa: CSARDLRTSGVGEEQYF
cdr3_nt: TGCAGTGCTAGAGATCTAAGGACTAGCGGGGTGGGTGAAGAGCAGTACTTC
j_call: TRBJ2-7
d_call: TRBD2
clone_size: .
v_call: TRBV20-1

cdr3_aa: CASSRDRARAETQYF
cdr3_nt: TGTGCCAGCAGTAGGGACAGGGCTCGGGCAGAGACCCAGTACTTC
j_call: TRBJ2-5
d_call: TRBD1
clone_size: .
v_call: TRBV6-1

cdr3_aa: CASSFLLETQYF
cdr3_nt: TGTGCCAGCAGCTTCCTCTTAGAGACCCAGTACTTC
j_call: TRBJ2-5
d_call: .
clone_size: .
v_call: TRBV7-2

cdr3_aa: CSAIDGLGRTEAFF
cdr3_nt: TGCAGTGCTATAGACGGCCTGGGGAGAACTGAAGCTTTCTTT
j_call: TRBJ1-1
d_call: .
clone_size: few
v_call: TRBV20-1

cdr3_aa: CATQGIGSYEQYF
cdr3_nt: TGTGCCACCCAGGGAATAGGGTCCTACGAGCAGTACTTC
j_call: TRBJ2-7
d_call: .
clone_size: few
v_call: TRBV7-2

cdr3_aa: CASSIAGTAKNTEAFF
cdr3_nt: TGTGCCAGTAGTATTGCGGGGACAGCCAAGAACACTGAAGCTTTCTTT
j_call: TRBJ1-1
d_call: TRBD1
clone_size: .
v_call: TRBV19

cdr3_aa: CATSRDTWTEAFF
cdr3_nt: TGTGCCACCAGCAGAGACACTTGGACTGAAGCTTTCTTT
j_call: TRBJ1-1
d_call: .
clone_size: medium-sized
v_call: TRBV15

cdr3_aa: CSAILADQETQYF
cdr3_nt: TGCAGTGCTATCCTAGCGGACCAAGAGACCCAGTACTTC
j_call: TRBJ2-5
d_call: TRBD2
clone_size: .
v_call: TRBV20-1

cdr3_aa: CASSQRDRAHNEQFF
cdr3_nt: TGTGCCAGCAGTCAACGGGACAGGGCCCACAATGAGCAGTTCTTC
j_call: TRBJ2-1
d_call: TRBD1
clone_size: few
v_call: TRBV11-2

cdr3_aa: CASSQTSGTDTQYF
cdr3_nt: TGTGCCAGCAGCCAGACTAGCGGGACAGATACGCAGTATTTT
j_call: TRBJ2-3
d_call: TRBD2
clone_size: .
v_call: TRBV11-3

cdr3_aa: CASRPTSGSPDTQYF
cdr3_nt: TGTGCCAGCAGGCCGACTAGCGGGAGCCCAGATACGCAGTATTTT
j_call: TRBJ2-3
d_call: TRBD2
clone_size: .
v_call: TRBV6-1

cdr3_aa: CASSIAGTQVAFF
cdr3_nt: TGTGCCAGTAGTATAGCAGGGACTCAGGTGGCTTTCTTT
j_call: TRBJ1-1
d_call: .
clone_size: few
v_call: TRBV19

cdr3_aa: CASSQAQTGARTWETQYF
cdr3_nt: TGTGCCAGCAGCCAAGCCCAGACAGGGGCACGCACGTGGGAGACCCAGTACTTC
j_call: TRBJ2-5
d_call: TRBD1
clone_size: few
v_call: TRBV4-2

cdr3_aa: CSALEGGPRDTQYF
cdr3_nt: TGCAGTGCCCTCGAGGGAGGGCCAAGAGATACGCAGTATTTT
j_call: TRBJ2-3
d_call: TRBD2
clone_size: few
v_call: TRBV20-1

cdr3_aa: CASSQGQNQETQYF
cdr3_nt: TGTGCCAGCAGCCAGGGACAGAACCAAGAGACCCAGTACTTC
j_call: TRBJ2-5
d_call: TRBD1
clone_size: few
v_call: TRBV7-2

cdr3_aa: CASSLYGQFTF
cdr3_nt: TGTGCCAGCAGCCTCTATGGACAGTTCACCTTC
j_call: TRBJ1-2
d_call: .
clone_size: .
v_call: TRBV16

cdr3_aa: CSAPRAGRYNEQFF
cdr3_nt: TGCAGTGCTCCCCGGGCGGGGAGGTACAATGAGCAGTTCTTC
j_call: TRBJ2-1
d_call: .
clone_size: .
v_call: TRBV20-1

cdr3_aa: CAISMGQGALETQYF
cdr3_nt: TGTGCCATCAGTATGGGACAGGGGGCCCTTGAGACCCAGTACTTC
j_call: TRBJ2-5
d_call: TRBD1
clone_size: medium-sized
v_call: TRBV10-3

cdr3_aa: CSATRAGQAYGYTF
cdr3_nt: TGCAGTGCAACTAGAGCGGGACAGGCCTATGGCTACACCTTC
j_call: TRBJ1-2
d_call: TRBD1
clone_size: few
v_call: TRBV20-1

cdr3_aa: CASRAGDIGFNQPQHF
cdr3_nt: TGTGCCAGCAGAGCCGGGGACATCGGATTCAATCAGCCCCAGCATTTT
j_call: TRBJ1-5
d_call: .
clone_size: medium-sized
v_call: TRBV6-2/TRBV6-3

cdr3_aa: CASSQGTEAFF
cdr3_nt: TGTGCCAGCAGTCAGGGCACTGAAGCTTTCTTT
j_call: TRBJ1-1
d_call: .
clone_size: .
v_call: TRBV6-1

cdr3_aa: CATSDPAGTGELFF
cdr3_nt: TGTGCCACCAGTGATCCGGCAGGTACCGGGGAGCTGTTTTTT
j_call: TRBJ2-2
d_call: .
clone_size: .
v_call: TRBV24-1

cdr3_aa: CAWSLSPEAFF
cdr3_nt: TGTGCCTGGAGTCTGAGCCCTGAAGCTTTCTTT
j_call: TRBJ1-1
d_call: .
clone_size: .
v_call: TRBV30